The rows below give T cell receptor beta chains drawn from one sample of a study of graft-versus-host responses after intestinal transplantation. Measured with immunoSEQ multiplex PCR; TCRdb has only the in-frame clones, and not every one. The sample carries about 120,000 clones, approximately 92% recorded once. These TCRs are of unknown antigen specificity. The sample was unstimulated CD4+ T cells sorted from spleen or lymph node cells, taken before intestinal transplant. These receptors were collected from a human donor who received an intestinal transplant. The CDR3 runs from the conserved cysteine through the conserved F or W. The D gene is left open where the match is weak. A clone size is listed for some rows: how often the clone was seen (once, few, many), or a class if it is expanded.

v_gene	j_gene	d_gene	abundance	CDR3aa	CDR3nt
TRBV20-1	TRBJ2-4	.	.	CSASRGIQYF	TGCAGTGCTTCCCGGGGTATTCAGTACTTC
TRBV7-2	TRBJ2-2	TRBD2	once	CASGRGGYTGELFF	TGTGCCAGCGGGCGCGGGGGGTACACCGGGGAGCTGTTTTTT
TRBV29-1	TRBJ2-7	TRBD1	.	CSAGQGYYEQYF	TGCAGCGCAGGACAGGGTTACTACGAGCAGTACTTC
TRBV5-6	TRBJ2-3	TRBD2	.	CASSLIFRGEADTQYF	TGTGCCAGCAGCTTGATTTTTCGGGGGGAGGCAGATACGCAGTATTTT
TRBV9	TRBJ2-1	.	once	CASSVDISHYDNEQFF	TGTGCCAGCAGCGTAGATATCTCACATTACGATAATGAGCAGTTCTTC
TRBV19	TRBJ1-5	TRBD1	few	CASTPGGRGHQPQHF	TGTGCCAGTACGCCCGGTGGGAGGGGGCATCAGCCCCAGCATTTT
TRBV5-4	TRBJ2-4	.	.	CASSPPEAKNIQYF	TGTGCCAGCAGCCCCCCGGAAGCCAAAAACATTCAGTACTTC
TRBV5-1	TRBJ2-7	.	.	CASSLAGGRALLYEQYF	TGCGCCAGCAGCTTGGCCGGGGGGCGCGCTCTGCTCTACGAGCAGTACTTC
TRBV2	TRBJ2-5	.	.	CASRRTGARFPETQYF	TGTGCCAGCAGACGAACGGGGGCTCGATTTCCAGAGACCCAGTACTTC
TRBV25-1	TRBJ1-4	.	.	CASSDLRGYPNEKLFF	TGTGCCAGCAGTGACCTTAGGGGGTATCCTAATGAAAAACTGTTTTTT
TRBV28	TRBJ2-3	TRBD2	.	CASRTGTRADTQYF	TGTGCCAGCAGGACCGGGACTAGAGCAGATACGCAGTATTTT
TRBV7-8	TRBJ2-1	TRBD2	.	CATTAGVEQFF	TGTGCCACCACGGCGGGAGTTGAGCAGTTCTTC
TRBV27	TRBJ1-3	.	.	CASSFASSGNTIYF	TGTGCCAGCAGTTTTGCGAGCTCTGGAAACACCATATATTTT
TRBV5-6	TRBJ2-4	.	.	CASSSTGKAKNIQYF	TGTGCCAGCAGTTCAACAGGGAAGGCCAAAAACATTCAGTACTTC
TRBV9	TRBJ1-3	.	.	CASSAQTEVFGNTIYF	TGTGCCAGCAGCGCCCAAACTGAGGTCTTTGGAAACACCATATATTTT
TRBV9	TRBJ2-3	TRBD2	.	CASSVGAGGTTDTQYF	TGTGCCAGCAGCGTAGGGGCGGGAGGAACCACAGATACGCAGTATTTT
TRBV7-9	TRBJ2-5	.	.	CASSLRIEFETQYF	TGTGCCAGCAGCTTGAGGATAGAGTTTGAGACCCAGTACTTC
TRBV7-8	TRBJ2-7	.	.	CASSLATSTPYEQYF	TGTGCCAGCAGCTTAGCTACCAGTACCCCCTACGAGCAGTACTTC
TRBV6-1	TRBJ2-7	.	.	CASSENWREQYF	TGTGCCAGCAGTGAAAATTGGAGGGAGCAGTACTTC
TRBV4-2	TRBJ1-3	TRBD1	.	CASSQLGQGFPSGNTIYF	TGTGCCAGCAGCCAACTGGGACAGGGCTTTCCCTCTGGAAACACCATATATTTT
TRBV27	TRBJ1-5	.	.	CASRGPYSNQPQHF	TGTGCCAGCAGGGGGCCTTATAGCAATCAGCCCCAGCATTTT
TRBV11-2	TRBJ2-2	.	.	CASSFKKLGGTGELFF	TGTGCCAGCAGCTTCAAGAAACTAGGGGGGACCGGGGAGCTGTTTTTT
TRBV9	TRBJ2-3	TRBD2	.	CASSVAAGGTTDTQYF	TGTGCCAGCAGCGTCGCTGCGGGGGGTACGACAGATACGCAGTATTTT
TRBV5-4	TRBJ2-3	.	few	CASSLGSRINTDTQYF	TGTGCCAGCAGCTTGGGTTCCAGGATCAACACAGATACGCAGTATTTT
TRBV7-7	TRBJ2-1	TRBD2	.	CASSWGSGRSSYNEQFF	TGTGCTAGCAGCTGGGGGAGCGGGAGAAGCTCCTACAATGAGCAGTTCTTC
TRBV28	TRBJ2-7	.	.	CASGQRAPYEQYF	TGTGCCAGCGGCCAAAGGGCCCCCTACGAGCAGTACTTC
TRBV6-1	TRBJ1-1	.	.	CASSETVGTEAFF	TGTGCCAGCAGTGAAACCGTGGGCACTGAAGCTTTCTTT
TRBV28	TRBJ2-1	.	.	CASSFGGVRNEQFF	TGTGCCAGCAGTTTTGGAGGGGTTCGCAATGAGCAGTTCTTC
TRBV28	TRBJ2-3	.	.	CASKVPNLPSTDTQYF	TGTGCCAGCAAGGTGCCTAACCTACCTAGCACAGATACGCAGTATTTT
TRBV28	TRBJ1-4	.	.	CASGNEKLFF	TGTGCCAGCGGTAATGAAAAACTGTTTTTT
TRBV5-4	TRBJ2-1	TRBD1	.	CASRTGQVSYNEQFF	TGTGCCAGCAGGACGGGACAGGTCTCCTACAATGAGCAGTTCTTC
TRBV25-1	TRBJ1-1	.	.	CASSELGGALEAFF	TGTGCCAGCAGTGAATTAGGGGGTGCTCTCGAAGCTTTCTTT
TRBV5-1	TRBJ2-7	.	.	CASSSGLYEQYF	TGCGCCAGCAGTTCAGGACTCTACGAGCAGTACTTC
TRBV4-1	TRBJ2-1	TRBD2	.	CASSQIEREGLWNEQFF	TGCGCCAGCAGCCAAATCGAGCGGGAGGGCCTGTGGAACGAGCAGTTCTTC
TRBV7-3	TRBJ2-6	.	.	CASSPPGQKNVLTF	TGTGCCAGCAGCCCACCGGGACAAAAGAACGTCCTGACTTTC
TRBV29-1	TRBJ2-4	.	.	CSVAWTVGAQNIQYF	TGCAGCGTTGCGTGGACAGTCGGGGCACAAAACATTCAGTACTTC
TRBV5-6	TRBJ2-3	.	once	CASSLRGAGKGTDTQYF	TGTGCCAGCAGCTTGCGGGGGGCGGGAAAGGGCACAGATACGCAGTATTTT
TRBV6-5	TRBJ1-1	.	.	CASRADRGGTEAFF	TGTGCCAGCAGAGCGGACCGAGGAGGAACTGAAGCTTTCTTT
TRBV29-1	TRBJ1-1	TRBD1	.	CSVPGGLLDTEAFF	TGCAGCGTGCCAGGGGGTTTGTTGGACACTGAAGCTTTCTTT
TRBV29-1	TRBJ2-7	TRBD1	.	CSVEVGQGRYEQYF	TGCAGCGTTGAGGTGGGACAGGGGCGGTACGAGCAGTACTTC
TRBV28	TRBJ1-3	TRBD1	.	CASYRQGAGNTIYF	TGTGCCAGCTACCGACAGGGAGCTGGAAACACCATATATTTT
TRBV29-1	TRBJ1-2	TRBD1	.	CSATGGAGYTF	TGCAGCGCGACAGGGGGCGCTGGCTACACCTTC
TRBV6-5	TRBJ2-2	TRBD2	.	CTSRLAGANTGELFF	TGTACCAGCAGGCTAGCGGGAGCGAACACCGGGGAGCTGTTTTTT
TRBV11-2	TRBJ2-2	.	.	CASRLGYTGELFF	TGTGCCAGCAGGCTCGGATACACCGGGGAGCTGTTTTTT
TRBV11-1	TRBJ2-7	.	.	CASSLPSTRSYEQYF	TGTGCCAGCAGCCTCCCCTCTACTCGCTCCTACGAGCAGTACTTC
TRBV11-2	TRBJ2-7	TRBD2	once	CASSLVGRGYEQYF	TGTGCCAGCAGCTTAGTAGGGAGGGGCTACGAGCAGTACTTC
TRBV6-5	TRBJ1-2	.	.	CASRTEGRYGYTF	TGTGCCAGCAGGACCGAGGGGCGGTATGGCTACACCTTC
TRBV6-5	TRBJ2-2	.	.	CASSYSAGELFF	TGTGCCAGCAGTTACTCGGCCGGGGAGCTGTTTTTT
TRBV30	TRBJ1-2	.	.	CAWSPGYGYTF	TGTGCCTGGAGTCCGGGGTATGGCTACACCTTC
TRBV5-4	TRBJ1-2	.	.	CASRLGSYGYTF	TGTGCCAGCAGGTTAGGGTCCTATGGCTACACCTTC
TRBV27	TRBJ2-3	.	once	CASSSSGGIVADTQYF	TGTGCCAGCAGTAGCTCGGGCGGGATAGTCGCAGATACGCAGTATTTT
TRBV9	TRBJ2-6	.	.	CASSPSGGSSSGANVLTF	TGTGCCAGCAGCCCCTCCGGGGGAAGCTCGTCTGGGGCCAACGTCCTGACTTTC
TRBV19	TRBJ1-5	.	once	CASSIDFKEWGYNQPQHF	TGTGCCAGTAGTATAGATTTTAAGGAATGGGGTTACAATCAGCCCCAGCATTTT
TRBV4-1	TRBJ2-7	.	few	CASSQERQAGYEQYF	TGCGCCAGCAGCCAAGAACGCCAGGCGGGGTACGAGCAGTACTTC
TRBV6-1	TRBJ2-7	.	.	CATLWYPYEQYF	TGTGCCACCCTATGGTATCCATACGAGCAGTACTTC
TRBV19	TRBJ2-7	TRBD2	.	CASRPGRGGEQYF	TGTGCCAGCCGACCGGGACGGGGGGGGGAGCAGTACTTC
TRBV5-1	TRBJ2-7	TRBD2	.	CASSFTSGFSYEQYF	TGCGCCAGCAGCTTCACTAGCGGGTTCTCCTACGAGCAGTACTTC
TRBV18	TRBJ2-2	TRBD2	.	CASSLGLVGTGELFF	TGTGCCAGCTCCTTGGGACTAGTCGGCACCGGGGAGCTGTTTTTT
TRBV21-1	TRBJ2-3	.	.	CAFLAGEADTQYF	TGTGCTTTCCTAGCGGGAGAGGCAGATACGCAGTATTTT
TRBV28	TRBJ1-1	.	.	CASSLSRKAFF	TGTGCCAGCAGTTTGTCCAGAAAAGCTTTCTTT